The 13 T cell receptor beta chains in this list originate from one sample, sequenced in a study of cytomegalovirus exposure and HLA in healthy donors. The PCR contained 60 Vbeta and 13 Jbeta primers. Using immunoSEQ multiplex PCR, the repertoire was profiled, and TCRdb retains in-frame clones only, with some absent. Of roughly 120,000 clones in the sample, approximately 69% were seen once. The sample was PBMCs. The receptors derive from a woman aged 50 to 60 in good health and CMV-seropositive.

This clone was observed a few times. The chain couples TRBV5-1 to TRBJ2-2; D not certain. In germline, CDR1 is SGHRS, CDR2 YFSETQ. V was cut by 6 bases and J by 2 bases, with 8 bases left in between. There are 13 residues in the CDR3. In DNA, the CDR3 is TGCGCCAGCATTGCAGATAACACCGGGGAGCTGTTTTTT. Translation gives CASIADNTGELFF.

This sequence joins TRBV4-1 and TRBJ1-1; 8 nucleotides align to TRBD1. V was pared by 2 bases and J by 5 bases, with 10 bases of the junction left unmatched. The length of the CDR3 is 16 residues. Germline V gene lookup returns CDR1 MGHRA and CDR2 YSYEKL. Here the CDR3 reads CASSQQLQGVWTEAFF. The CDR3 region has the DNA TGCGCCAGCAGCCAACAATTACAGGGGGTATGGACTGAAGCTTTCTTT.

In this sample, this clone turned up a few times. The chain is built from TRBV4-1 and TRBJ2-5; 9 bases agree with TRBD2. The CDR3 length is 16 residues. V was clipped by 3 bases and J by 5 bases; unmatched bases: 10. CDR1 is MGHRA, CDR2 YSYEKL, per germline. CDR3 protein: CASSQGASGARETQYF. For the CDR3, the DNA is TGCGCCAGCAGCCAGGGGGCTAGCGGGGCTAGGGAGACCCAGTACTTC.

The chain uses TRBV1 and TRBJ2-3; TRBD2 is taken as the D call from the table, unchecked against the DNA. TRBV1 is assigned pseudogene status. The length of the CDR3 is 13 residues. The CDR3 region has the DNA TGCACCAGCAGCCAAGATTGCGCAGATACGCAGTATTTT. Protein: CTSSQDCADTQYF.

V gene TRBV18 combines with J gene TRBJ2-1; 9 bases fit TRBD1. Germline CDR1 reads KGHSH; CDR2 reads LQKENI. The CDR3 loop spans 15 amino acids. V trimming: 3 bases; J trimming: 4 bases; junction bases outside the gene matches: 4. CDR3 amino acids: CASSPDRGVYNEQFF. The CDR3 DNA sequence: TGTGCCAGCTCACCCGACAGGGGGGTTTACAATGAGCAGTTCTTC.

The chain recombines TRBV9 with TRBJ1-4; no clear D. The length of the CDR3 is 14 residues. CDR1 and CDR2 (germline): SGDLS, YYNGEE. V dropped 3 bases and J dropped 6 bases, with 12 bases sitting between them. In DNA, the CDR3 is TGTGCCAGCAGCGCCATAGATCGGGATGAAAAACTGTTTTTT. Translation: CASSAIDRDEKLFF.

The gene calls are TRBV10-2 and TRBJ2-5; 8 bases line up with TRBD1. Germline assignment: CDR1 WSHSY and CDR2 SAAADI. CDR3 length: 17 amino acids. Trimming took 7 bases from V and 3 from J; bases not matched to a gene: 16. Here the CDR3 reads CASTPSAPGGTKETQYF. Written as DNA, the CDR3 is TGCGCCAGCACCCCTTCGGCCCCAGGGGGCACGAAAGAGACCCAGTACTTC.

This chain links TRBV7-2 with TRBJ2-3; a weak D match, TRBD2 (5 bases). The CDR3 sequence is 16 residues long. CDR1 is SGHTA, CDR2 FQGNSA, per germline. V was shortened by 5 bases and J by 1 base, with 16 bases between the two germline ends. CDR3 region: CASSPFVGVGTDTQYF. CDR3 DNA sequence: TGTGCCAGCAGCCCCTTCGTGGGAGTAGGCACAGATACGCAGTATTTT.

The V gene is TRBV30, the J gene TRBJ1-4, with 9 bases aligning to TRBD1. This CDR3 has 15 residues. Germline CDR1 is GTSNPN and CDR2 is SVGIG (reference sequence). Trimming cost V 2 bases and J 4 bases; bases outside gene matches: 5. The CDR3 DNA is TGTGCCTGGAGTCGGACAGGGGCTAATAATGAAAAACTGTTTTTT. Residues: CAWSRTGANNEKLFF. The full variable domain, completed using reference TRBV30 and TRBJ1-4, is SQTIHQWPATLVQPVGSPLSLECTVEGTSNPNLYWYRQAAGRGLQLLFYSVGIGQISSEVPQNLSASRPQDRQFILSSKKLLLSDSGFYLCAWSRTGANNEKLFFGSGTQLSVL.

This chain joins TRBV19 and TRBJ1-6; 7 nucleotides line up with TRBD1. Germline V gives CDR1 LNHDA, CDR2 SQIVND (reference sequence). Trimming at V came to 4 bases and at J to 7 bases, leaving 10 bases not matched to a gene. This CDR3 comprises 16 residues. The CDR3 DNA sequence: TGTGCCAGTAGTACAAAACAGGGGCGCAACAATTCACCCCTCCACTTT. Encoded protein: CASSTKQGRNNSPLHF.

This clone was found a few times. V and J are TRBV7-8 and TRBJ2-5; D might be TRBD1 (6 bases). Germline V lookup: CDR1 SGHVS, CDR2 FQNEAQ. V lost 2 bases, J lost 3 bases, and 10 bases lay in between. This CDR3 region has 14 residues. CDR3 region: CASSLYQGKETQYF. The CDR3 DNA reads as TGTGCCAGCAGCTTATATCAGGGGAAAGAGACCCAGTACTTC.

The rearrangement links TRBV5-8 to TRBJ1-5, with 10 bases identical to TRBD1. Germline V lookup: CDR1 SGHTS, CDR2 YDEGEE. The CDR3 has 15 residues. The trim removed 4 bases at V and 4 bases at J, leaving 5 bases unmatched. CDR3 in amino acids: CASSPGQGLNQPQHF. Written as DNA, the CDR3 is TGTGCCAGCAGCCCGGGACAGGGGTTAAATCAGCCCCAGCATTTT.

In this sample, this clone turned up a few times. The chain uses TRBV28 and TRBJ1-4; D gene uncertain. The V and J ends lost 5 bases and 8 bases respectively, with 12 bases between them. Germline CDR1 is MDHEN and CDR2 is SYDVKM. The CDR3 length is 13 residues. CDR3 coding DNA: TGTGCCAGCAGTATACCCTCGACAGAAAAACTGTTTTTT. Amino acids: CASSIPSTEKLFF.